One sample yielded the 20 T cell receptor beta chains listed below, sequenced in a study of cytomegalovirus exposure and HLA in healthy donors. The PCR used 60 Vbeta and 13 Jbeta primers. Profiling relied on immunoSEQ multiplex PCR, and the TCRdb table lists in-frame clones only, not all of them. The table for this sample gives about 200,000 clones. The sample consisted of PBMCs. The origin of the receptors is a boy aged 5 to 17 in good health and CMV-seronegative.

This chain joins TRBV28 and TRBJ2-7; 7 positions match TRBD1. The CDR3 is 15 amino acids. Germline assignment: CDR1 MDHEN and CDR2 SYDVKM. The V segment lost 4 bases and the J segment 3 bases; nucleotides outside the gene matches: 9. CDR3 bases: TGTGCCAGCAGTTCACCTGGACAGGTTGACTACGAGCAGTACTTC. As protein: CASSSPGQVDYEQYF.

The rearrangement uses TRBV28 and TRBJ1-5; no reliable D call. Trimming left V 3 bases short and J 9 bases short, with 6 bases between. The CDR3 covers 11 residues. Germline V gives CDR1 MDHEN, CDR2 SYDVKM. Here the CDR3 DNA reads TGTGCCAGCAGTTTGGGCCGGCCCCAGCATTTT. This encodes CASSLGRPQHF.

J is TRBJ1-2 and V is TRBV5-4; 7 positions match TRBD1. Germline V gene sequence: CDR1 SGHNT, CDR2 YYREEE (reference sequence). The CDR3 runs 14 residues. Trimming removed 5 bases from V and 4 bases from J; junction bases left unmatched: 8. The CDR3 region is CASRGTGVAYGYTF. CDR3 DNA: TGTGCCAGCAGAGGCACAGGGGTAGCCTATGGCTACACCTTC.

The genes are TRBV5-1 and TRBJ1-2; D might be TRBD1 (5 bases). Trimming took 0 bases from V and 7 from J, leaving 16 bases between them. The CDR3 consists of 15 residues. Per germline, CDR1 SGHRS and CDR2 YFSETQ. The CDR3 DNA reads TGCGCCAGCAGCTTGGGGACCGTCCGGGGGATTGGCTACACCTTC. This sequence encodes CASSLGTVRGIGYTF. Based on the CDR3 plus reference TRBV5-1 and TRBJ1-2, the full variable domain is KAGVTQTPRYLIKTRGQQVTLSCSPISGHRSVSWYQQTPGQGLQFLFEYFSETQRNKGNFPGRFSGRQFSNSRSEMNVSTLELGDSALYLCASSLGTVRGIGYTFGSGTRLTVV.

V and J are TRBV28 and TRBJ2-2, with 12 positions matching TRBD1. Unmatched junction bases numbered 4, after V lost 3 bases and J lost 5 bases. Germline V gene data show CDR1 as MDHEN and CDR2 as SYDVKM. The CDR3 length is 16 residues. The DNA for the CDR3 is TGTGCCAGCAGTTTTTGGGACAGGGGGCGAACCGGGGAGCTGTTTTTT. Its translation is CASSFWDRGRTGELFF.

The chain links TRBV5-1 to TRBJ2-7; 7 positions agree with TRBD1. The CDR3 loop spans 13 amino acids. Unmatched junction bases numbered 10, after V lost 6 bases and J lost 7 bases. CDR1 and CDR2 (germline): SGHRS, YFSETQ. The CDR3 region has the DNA TGCGCCAGCAAGGGGGCAGGGCAAGGGGAGCAGTACTTC. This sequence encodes CASKGAGQGEQYF.

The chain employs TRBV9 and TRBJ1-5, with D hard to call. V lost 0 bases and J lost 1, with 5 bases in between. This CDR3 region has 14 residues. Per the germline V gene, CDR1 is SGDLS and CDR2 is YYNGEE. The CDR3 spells CASSVDPSNQPQHF. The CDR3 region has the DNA TGTGCCAGCAGCGTAGATCCGAGCAATCAGCCCCAGCATTTT.

CDR3 loop: CASSHDRGWDTIYF. The CDR3 DNA reads TGTGCCAGCAGCCACGACAGGGGTTGGGACACCATATATTTT. The chain has TRBV5-8 and TRBJ1-3; 8 bases are shared with TRBD1. The CDR3 has 14 amino acids. The germline V gene encodes CDR1 SGHTS and CDR2 YDEGEE. The V gene end was trimmed by 4 bases and the J gene end by 8 bases; junction bases not matched to a gene: 8.

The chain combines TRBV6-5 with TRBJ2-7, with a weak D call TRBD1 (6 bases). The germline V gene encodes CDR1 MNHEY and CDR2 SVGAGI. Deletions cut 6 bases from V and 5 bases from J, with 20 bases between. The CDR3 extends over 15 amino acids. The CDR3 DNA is TGTGCCAGCAGGACGGACTCAGGGGCCTGGGACGAGCAGTACTTC. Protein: CASRTDSGAWDEQYF.

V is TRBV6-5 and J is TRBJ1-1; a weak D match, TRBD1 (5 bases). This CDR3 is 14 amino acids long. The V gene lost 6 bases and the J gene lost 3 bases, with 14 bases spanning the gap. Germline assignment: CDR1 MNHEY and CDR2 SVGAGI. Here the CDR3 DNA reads TGTGCCAGCAGCGGCCGGGACTTTCACACTGAAGCTTTCTTT. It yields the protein CASSGRDFHTEAFF.

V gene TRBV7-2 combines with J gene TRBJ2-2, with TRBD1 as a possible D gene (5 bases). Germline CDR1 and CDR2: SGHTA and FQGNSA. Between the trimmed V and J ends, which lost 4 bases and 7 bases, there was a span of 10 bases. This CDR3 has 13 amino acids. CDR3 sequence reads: CASSYIQGGELFF. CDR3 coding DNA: TGTGCCAGCAGCTATATCCAGGGCGGGGAGCTGTTTTTT.

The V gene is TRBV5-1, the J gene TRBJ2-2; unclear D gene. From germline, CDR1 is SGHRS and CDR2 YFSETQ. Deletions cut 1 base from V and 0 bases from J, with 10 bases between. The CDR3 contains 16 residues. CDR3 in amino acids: CASSLWSLANTGELFF. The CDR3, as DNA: TGCGCCAGCAGCTTGTGGAGCCTCGCGAACACCGGGGAGCTGTTTTTT. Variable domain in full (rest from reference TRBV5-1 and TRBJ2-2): KAGVTQTPRYLIKTRGQQVTLSCSPISGHRSVSWYQQTPGQGLQFLFEYFSETQRNKGNFPGRFSGRQFSNSRSEMNVSTLELGDSALYLCASSLWSLANTGELFFGEGSRLTVL.

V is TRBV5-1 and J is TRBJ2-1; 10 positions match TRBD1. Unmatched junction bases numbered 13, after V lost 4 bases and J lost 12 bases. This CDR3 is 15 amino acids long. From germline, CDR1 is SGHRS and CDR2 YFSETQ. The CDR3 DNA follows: TGCGCCAGCAGCACCCGGGACAGGGGTCTCATTGGGCAGTTCTTC. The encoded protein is CASSTRDRGLIGQFF.

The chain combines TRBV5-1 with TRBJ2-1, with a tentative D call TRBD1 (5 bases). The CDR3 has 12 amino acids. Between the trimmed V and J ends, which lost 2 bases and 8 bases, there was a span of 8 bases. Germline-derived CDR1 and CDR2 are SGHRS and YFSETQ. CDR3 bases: TGCGCCAGCAGCTTCCAGGGTGATGAGCAGTTCTTC. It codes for CASSFQGDEQFF.

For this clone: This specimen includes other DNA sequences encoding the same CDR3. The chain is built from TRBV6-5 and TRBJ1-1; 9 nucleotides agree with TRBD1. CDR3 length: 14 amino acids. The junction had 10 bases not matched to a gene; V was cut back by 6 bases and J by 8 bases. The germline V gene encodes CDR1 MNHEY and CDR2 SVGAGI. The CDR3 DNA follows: TGTGCCAGCAGGTTGGGACAGGGAGGCACCGAAGCTTTCTTT. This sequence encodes CASRLGQGGTEAFF.

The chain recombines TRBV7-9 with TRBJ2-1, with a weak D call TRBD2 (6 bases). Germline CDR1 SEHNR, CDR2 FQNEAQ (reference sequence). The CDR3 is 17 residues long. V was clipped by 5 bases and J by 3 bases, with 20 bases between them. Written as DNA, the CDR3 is TGTGCCAGCAGCGCTGGAGGGTGGCAGCCCCTCTACAATGAGCAGTTCTTC. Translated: CASSAGGWQPLYNEQFF.

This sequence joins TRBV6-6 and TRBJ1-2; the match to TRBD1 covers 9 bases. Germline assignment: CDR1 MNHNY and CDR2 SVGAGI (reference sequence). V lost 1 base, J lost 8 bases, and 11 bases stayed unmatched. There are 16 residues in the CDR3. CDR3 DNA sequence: TGTGCCAGCAGTTACTTAGAGGATAGGACAGGGGAGGGCTACACCTTC. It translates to CASSYLEDRTGEGYTF.

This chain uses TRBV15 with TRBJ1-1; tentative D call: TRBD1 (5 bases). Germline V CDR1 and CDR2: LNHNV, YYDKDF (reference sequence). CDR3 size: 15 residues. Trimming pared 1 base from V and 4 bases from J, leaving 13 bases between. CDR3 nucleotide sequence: TGTGCCACCAGCAGAGTTGGGACTTTGGGCACTGAAGCTTTCTTT. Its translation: CATSRVGTLGTEAFF.

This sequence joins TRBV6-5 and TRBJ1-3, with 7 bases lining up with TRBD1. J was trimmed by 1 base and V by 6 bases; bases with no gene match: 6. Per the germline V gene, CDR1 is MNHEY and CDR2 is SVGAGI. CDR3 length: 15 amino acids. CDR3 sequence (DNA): TGTGCCAGCAGACCTACAGGGGTTTCTGGAAACACCATATATTTT. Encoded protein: CASRPTGVSGNTIYF.

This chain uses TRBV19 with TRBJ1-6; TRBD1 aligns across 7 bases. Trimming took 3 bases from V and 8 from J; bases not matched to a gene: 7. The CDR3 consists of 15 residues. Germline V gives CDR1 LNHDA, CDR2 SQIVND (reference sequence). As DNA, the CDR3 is TGTGCCAGTAGTATTCTCGGGACAGTTGATTCACCCCTCCACTTT. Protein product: CASSILGTVDSPLHF.